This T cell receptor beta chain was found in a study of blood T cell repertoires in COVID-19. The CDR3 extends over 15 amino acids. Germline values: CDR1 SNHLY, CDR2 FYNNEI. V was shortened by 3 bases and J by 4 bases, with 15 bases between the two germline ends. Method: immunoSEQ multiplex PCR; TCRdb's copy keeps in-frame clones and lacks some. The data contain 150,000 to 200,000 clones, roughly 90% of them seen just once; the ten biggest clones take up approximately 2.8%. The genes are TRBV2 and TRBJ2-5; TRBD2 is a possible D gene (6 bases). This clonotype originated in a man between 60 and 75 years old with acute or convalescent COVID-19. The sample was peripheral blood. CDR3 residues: CASSDRSGRGETQYF. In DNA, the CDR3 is TGTGCCAGCAGTGACCGATCTGGGCGGGGAGAGACCCAGTACTTC.